The clone carrying this T cell receptor (beta chain) was detected a few times. As yet, its antigen is unknown. The sample is drawn from a study of tumor-infiltrating lymphocytes in localized non-small cell lung cancer. Whole-study context: Each patient gave resected tumor and non-adjacent uninvolved lung tissue. Overall study results and limits: Technical variation could not be separated from intratumor heterogeneity here. Available tissue quantity limited TCR sequencing to a patient subset.

CDR3 size: 16 residues. Germline V CDR1 and CDR2: MNHNY, SVGAGI (reference sequence). Trimming left V 2 bases short and J 2 bases short, with 16 bases between. The protocol was immunoSEQ multiplex PCR, while the TCRdb copy is restricted to in-frame clones and leaves out a portion. In the table there are under 8,500 clones, approximately 71% of which are singletons. The receptor was isolated from a human donor with non-small cell lung cancer. Sequenced input: lung tumor tissue. This chain uses TRBV6-6 with TRBJ2-7, with D tentatively TRBD1 (6 bases). CDR3 nucleotide sequence: TGTGCCAGCAGTTACAGCGATCGGACAGATCCCTACGAGCAGTACTTC. It translates to CASSYSDRTDPYEQYF.